This T cell receptor beta chain originates from a study of Tregs in tolerant kidney transplant recipients. Whole-study findings and limits: Antigen-driven expansion was suggested because donor-specific Tregs expanded more than all Tregs in tolerant patients. Some patients' samples used different primers over time, so nucleotide sequences weren't comparable. Biological reproducibility was not directly addressed in this study.

Trimming shortened V by 5 bases and J by 5 bases, and 10 bases separated the two germline ends. The length of the CDR3 is 13 residues. Germline V gives CDR1 SEHNR, CDR2 FQNEAQ (reference sequence). Repertoires were generated with immunoSEQ multiplex PCR, while TCRdb's copy carries only in-frame clones and drops some. Here the sample spans 84,000 or so clones, roughly 93% being singletons. The sample holds one count of this clone. Antigen specificity is unknown. Mixed chimerism was transient after nonmyeloablative marrow transplants from related graft donors. Unstimulated Tregs (CD4+CD25+CD127-) and CD4+CD25- non-Tregs were sorted from PBMCs.

The V and J genes are TRBV7-9 and TRBJ2-1, with D tentatively TRBD1 (6 bases). This clonotype originated in a human patient who received a combined kidney and bone marrow transplant. The graft donor may account for some of the T cells. The material sequenced was CD4+ T cells from blood (PBMCs), taken 12 months after the transplant. CDR3 sequence reads: CASSLGQNNEQFF. In DNA form, the CDR3 reads TGTGCCAGCAGCCTTGGACAGAACAATGAGCAGTTCTTC.